The clone carrying this T cell receptor beta chain has just a few counts. The antigen remains unidentified. TCRdb itself ran the reads through MiXCR, one entry per CDR3 protein. The table has around 210,000 distinct CDR3 sequences, around 6.4% seen once; the top ten hold about 6.5%. CDR1 DFQATT and CDR2 SNEGSKA come from the germline V gene (reference sequence). The CDR3 covers 12 residues. Trimming took 3 bases from V and 1 from J, leaving 6 bases between them. This record belongs to a study of T cell repertoires in cytomegalovirus infection. Looking at the study overall: Public TCR beta signatures indicated both CMV infection and matching HLA type.

Findings of the study overall: The study found HLA-C-restricted CMV-specific TCR beta clonotypes dominating the ex vivo response.

This clonotype was obtained from a human donor in good health (CMV status not recorded). Some clones in this sample may be carry-over from other donors' samples. V usage is TRBV20-1 and J usage is TRBJ1-1, with D unclear. The sequenced material came from PBMCs. The CDR3 loop is CSARPANTEAFF. CDR3 coding DNA: TGCAGTGCTAGGCCCGCGAACACTGAAGCTTTCTTT.